These 29 T cell receptor beta chains were sequenced from one sample in a study of Ad26.COV2.S vaccination and SARS-CoV-2 variants. The treatment is: some 19 received Ad26.COV2.S at low or high dose, single or two shots; about 5 received placebo; per-sample allocation not given. Material that was analyzed had been drawn on day 63 after the first vaccine or placebo injection. The assay was immunoSEQ multiplex PCR, and TCRdb's table has in-frame clones only and misses some. The table includes 300,000 to 350,000 clones, about 87% detected once. The sequencing used peripheral blood, collected in a trial of Ad26.COV2.S vaccine versus placebo. The receptor source for this set is a person between 18 and 65 years old who received the Ad26.COV2.S COVID-19 vaccine or a placebo.

This sequence joins TRBV7-3 and TRBJ1-5; D gene ambiguous. The CDR3 sequence is 13 residues long. Germline assignment: CDR1 SGHTA and CDR2 FQGTGA. V lost 5 bases to trimming and J lost 6 bases, with 11 bases between them. The CDR3: CASSPPAGQPQHF. The CDR3, as DNA: TGTGCCAGCAGCCCCCCGGCGGGTCAGCCCCAGCATTTT.

The chain joins TRBV3-1 (or the pseudogene TRBV3-2) to TRBJ2-5, with 7 nucleotides matching TRBD2. Germline V gene lookup returns CDR1 LGHDT and CDR2 YNNKEL (reference sequence). There are 14 residues in the CDR3. The V segment lost 10 bases and the J segment 0 bases; nucleotides outside the gene matches: 8. The CDR3 protein is CATRSGLNQETQYF. The CDR3 DNA sequence: TGTGCCACCAGGTCGGGACTAAACCAAGAGACCCAGTACTTC.

This clone was detected only once. The chain carries TRBV25-1 and TRBJ2-1; 10 bases align to TRBD2. There are 15 residues in the CDR3. V was pared by 4 bases and J by 4 bases, with 4 bases of the junction left unmatched. CDR1 and CDR2 from the germline V gene are MGHDK and SYGVNS. CDR3 in DNA: TGTGCCAGCAGTGTACGAGCGGGAGGGTACAATGAGCAGTTCTTC. This encodes CASSVRAGGYNEQFF.

The V and J genes are TRBV28 and TRBJ2-1, with D unresolved. Trimming shortened V by 2 bases and J by 4 bases, and 6 bases separated the two germline ends. This CDR3 contains 13 residues. Germline loops: CDR1 MDHEN, CDR2 SYDVKM. DNA for the CDR3: TGTGCCAGCAGTTTAAAAGGATACAATGAGCAGTTCTTC. The encoded protein is CASSLKGYNEQFF.

The J gene is TRBJ2-7, the V gene TRBV6-5; D tentatively fits TRBD1 or TRBD2 (6 bases each). Germline CDR1 MNHEY, CDR2 SVGAGI. V was shortened by 0 bases and J by 5 bases, with 11 bases between the two germline ends. The length of the CDR3 is 14 residues. CDR3 region: CASSYSNGGDEQYF. CDR3 sequence (DNA): TGTGCCAGCAGTTACTCGAACGGGGGCGACGAGCAGTACTTC.

The chain links TRBV7-9 to TRBJ1-6; D is unclear. Germline CDR1 and CDR2: SEHNR and FQNEAQ (reference sequence). CDR3 length equals 16 residues. The germline V and J ends were trimmed by 1 base and 7 bases, with 14 bases remaining between them. For the CDR3, the DNA is TGTGCCAGCAGCTTAGGAGGACGGGGAGGGAATTCACCCCTCCACTTT. Protein: CASSLGGRGGNSPLHF. Combining the CDR3 with reference TRBV7-9 and TRBJ1-6 gives the whole variable domain DTGVSQNPRHKITKRGQNVTFRCDPISEHNRLYWYRQTLGQGPEFLTYFQNEAQLEKSRLLSDRFSAERPKGSFSTLEIQRTEQGDSAMYLCASSLGGRGGNSPLHFGNGTRLTVT.

The V gene is TRBV9, the J gene TRBJ2-1; no reliable D call. Germline V gene sequence: CDR1 SGDLS, CDR2 YYNGEE. Trimming cost V 4 bases and J 7 bases, with 18 bases left between them. The CDR3 is made up of 15 amino acids. DNA of the CDR3: TGTGCCAGCAGCTCCCACAACCCCGCTAGGAATGAGCAGTTCTTC. The encoded protein is CASSSHNPARNEQFF.

The J gene is TRBJ1-2, the V gene TRBV25-1, with D tentatively TRBD1 (5 bases). The CDR3 covers 15 residues. V shed 6 bases and J shed 4 bases, with 18 bases lying between them. Germline V CDR1 and CDR2: MGHDK, SYGVNS. CDR3 nucleotide sequence: TGTGCCAGCAGCCGCCGTGGGGCCAGTACCTATGGCTACACCTTC. Its translation is CASSRRGASTYGYTF.

The genes are TRBV9 and TRBJ1-1; D gene ambiguous. Trimming took 0 bases from V and 6 from J, leaving 9 bases between them. The CDR3 has 13 residues. In germline, CDR1 is SGDLS, CDR2 YYNGEE. The CDR3 region has the DNA TGTGCCAGCAGCGTAGGAGGAGGCTCTGAAGCTTTCTTT. Translation gives CASSVGGGSEAFF.

Worth noting for this clone: Germline is not matched at one junction end, which may reflect a read error. The V call is TRBV7-7, the J call TRBJ2-3, with 10 positions matching TRBD2. Germline CDR1 SSHAT, CDR2 FNYEAQ (reference sequence). The CDR3 is 18 amino acids. CDR3: CASSSMPGSGGAADTQYF. The CDR3 nucleotides read TGTGCTAGCAGCTCAATGCCCGGCAGCGGGGGGGCCGCAGATACGCAGTATTTT.

The chain is built from TRBV7-9 and TRBJ2-4, with D tentatively TRBD2 (5 bases). In germline, CDR1 is SEHNR, CDR2 FQNEAQ (reference sequence). The CDR3 sequence is 15 residues long. Deletions cut 3 bases from V and 0 bases from J, with 9 bases between. The CDR3 DNA sequence: TGTGCCAGCAGCTTCTTTGAGGGAGCCAAAAACATTCAGTACTTC. This gives the protein CASSFFEGAKNIQYF.

CDR3 loop: CASSLRGLNTEAFF. In DNA form, the CDR3 reads TGTGCCAGCAGCCTCAGGGGATTGAACACTGAAGCTTTCTTT. The chain joins TRBV3-1 (or the pseudogene TRBV3-2) to TRBJ1-1, with D maybe TRBD1 (6 bases). The CDR3 consists of 14 residues. CDR1 and CDR2 (germline): LGHDT, YNNKEL (reference sequence). V was trimmed by 4 bases and J by 0 bases, leaving 9 bases between them.

This clone was found once. This sequence joins TRBV2 and TRBJ1-4; 7 positions match TRBD1. Germline V lookup: CDR1 SNHLY, CDR2 FYNNEI. This CDR3 is built from 14 residues. Unmatched junction bases numbered 7, after V lost 5 bases and J lost 7 bases. The CDR3 loop is CASSRDSVSEKLFF. CDR3 nucleotide sequence: TGTGCCAGCAGTAGGGACAGTGTAAGTGAAAAACTGTTTTTT. Full variable domain (remainder filled in from reference TRBV2 and TRBJ1-4): EPEVTQTPSHQVTQMGQEVILRCVPISNHLYFYWYRQILGQKVEFLVSFYNNEISEKSEIFDDQFSVERPDGSNFTLKIRSTKLEDSAMYFCASSRDSVSEKLFFGSGTQLSVL.

This chain joins TRBV19 and TRBJ1-3; no definite D call. This CDR3 has 15 residues. V was trimmed by 5 bases and J by 0 bases, leaving 11 bases between them. From germline, CDR1 is LNHDA and CDR2 SQIVND (reference sequence). The chain's CDR3 is CASSVGPHSGNTIYF. The CDR3 DNA reads TGTGCCAGTAGTGTCGGACCGCACTCTGGAAACACCATATATTTT.

The chain recombines TRBV4-3 with TRBJ1-1, with D hard to call. The CDR3 is 15 amino acids. Trimming took off 0 bases at V and 1 base at J, with 9 bases between the two ends. Germline assignment: CDR1 LGHNA and CDR2 YSLEER. The CDR3 DNA sequence: TGCGCCAGCAGCCAAGATTCGCGGCGGAACACTGAAGCTTTCTTT. Translated: CASSQDSRRNTEAFF.

The chain has TRBV11-3 and TRBJ2-7; perhaps TRBD1 as D (5 bases). Deletions cut 4 bases from V and 2 bases from J, with 15 bases between. There are 15 residues in the CDR3. Germline CDR1 is SGHNT and CDR2 is YENEEA. CDR3: CASSSKHAGTYEQYF. The CDR3 nucleotides read TGTGCCAGCAGCTCGAAACATGCAGGGACCTACGAGCAGTACTTC.

The chain's CDR3 is CASSRGGVRGTIQYF. CDR3 DNA sequence: TGTGCCAGCAGTCGAGGGGGGGTTCGAGGCACCATTCAGTACTTC. The chain couples TRBV6-2 or TRBV6-3 to TRBJ2-4; the D gene is possibly TRBD2 (7 bases). The length of the CDR3 is 15 residues. Germline CDR1 is MNHEY and CDR2 is SVGEGT. Trimming pared 5 bases from V and 9 bases from J, leaving 20 bases between.

The CDR3 DNA reads as TGTGCCATCACGTGGGGCAGTTACACTGAAGCTTTCTTT. This codes for CAITWGSYTEAFF. This sequence joins TRBV6-5 and TRBJ1-1; maybe TRBD1 (5 bases). Germline loops: CDR1 MNHEY, CDR2 SVGAGI. This CDR3 region has 13 residues. The V end was cut by 10 bases, the J end by 3 bases, with 15 bases between.

V is TRBV6-5 and J is TRBJ1-2, with 8 bases lining up with TRBD1. The CDR3 covers 13 residues. From germline, CDR1 is MNHEY and CDR2 SVGAGI. With 6 bases clipped from V and 8 bases from J, the junction kept 8 bases outside the gene matches. CDR3 in amino acids: CASRYRTGSGYTF. The DNA of the CDR3 is TGTGCCAGCAGGTATCGGACAGGGTCGGGCTACACCTTC.

This clone is a singleton in its sample. V and J are TRBV19 and TRBJ2-1; weak D call: TRBD1 (5 bases). Germline values: CDR1 LNHDA, CDR2 SQIVND (reference sequence). CDR3 length equals 15 residues. The V and J ends lost 1 base and 6 bases respectively, with 13 bases between them. CDR3 amino acids: CASSIVAGKGNEQFF. In nucleotides, the CDR3 is TGTGCCAGTAGTATAGTAGCAGGGAAGGGCAATGAGCAGTTCTTC.

This clone occurred a few times. The gene calls are TRBV11-2 and TRBJ2-1, with D unclear. V lost 4 bases and J lost 0, with 13 bases in between. CDR3 length: 16 residues. CDR1 is SGHAT and CDR2 is FQNNGV in the germline V gene. This chain's CDR3 is CASSWGGESSYNEQFF. CDR3 nucleotide sequence: TGTGCCAGCAGCTGGGGTGGGGAAAGCTCCTACAATGAGCAGTTCTTC.

This chain uses TRBV4-3 with TRBJ1-1; 7 nucleotides agree with TRBD1. V lost 3 bases, J lost 3 bases, and 7 bases stayed unmatched. This CDR3 has 15 amino acids. Per the germline V gene, CDR1 is LGHNA and CDR2 is YSLEER. CDR3 protein: CASSQVGGGHTEAFF. CDR3 DNA sequence: TGCGCCAGCAGCCAGGTCGGAGGGGGCCACACTGAAGCTTTCTTT.

In its sample, this clone was seen a few times. The CDR3 nucleotides are TGTGCCAGCAGTGATCGACTGGGCTCCTACAATGAGCAGTTCTTC. Translated, it gives CASSDRLGSYNEQFF. The chain links TRBV28 to TRBJ2-1, with no clear D. CDR3 size: 15 residues. V was cut by 5 bases and J by 0 bases, with 11 bases left in between. Germline V CDR1 and CDR2: MDHEN, SYDVKM.

The chain combines TRBV19 with TRBJ2-7, with D perhaps given as TRBD1 or TRBD2 (5 bases each). Germline lookup yields CDR1 LNHDA and CDR2 SQIVND (reference sequence). This CDR3 region has 14 residues. V lost 5 bases to trimming and J lost 5 bases, with 16 bases between them. This CDR3 is CASSHPGRTHEQYF. CDR3 DNA: TGTGCCAGTAGTCATCCGGGACGGACCCACGAGCAGTACTTC.

This clone was picked up a small number of times. Other DNA sequences from this sample encode an identical CDR3 as well. V and J are TRBV9 and TRBJ1-5; a weak D match, TRBD1 (5 bases). Germline values: CDR1 SGDLS, CDR2 YYNGEE. The V and J ends lost 0 bases and 0 bases respectively, with 7 bases between them. This CDR3 has 15 amino acids. The CDR3 region is CASSVDGGSNQPQHF. The DNA for the CDR3 is TGTGCCAGCAGCGTAGATGGGGGTAGCAATCAGCCCCAGCATTTT.

This chain uses TRBV27 with TRBJ2-1; 8 bases line up with TRBD1. V shed 0 bases and J 13 bases; nucleotides not matched to a gene: 2. CDR1 and CDR2 (germline): MNHEY, SMNVEV (reference sequence). The CDR3 sequence is 12 residues long. CDR3 residues: CASSLSSGGQFF. CDR3 DNA: TGTGCCAGCAGTTTATCGTCAGGGGGCCAGTTCTTC.

The chain has TRBV3-1 (or the pseudogene TRBV3-2) and TRBJ1-4; D might be TRBD1 (6 bases). The ends were cut back, 2 bases at V and 7 bases at J, with 14 bases in the middle. The germline V gene encodes CDR1 LGHDT and CDR2 YNNKEL (reference sequence). The CDR3 is made up of 15 amino acids. The CDR3 coding sequence is TGTGCCAGCAGCCAACTAGGGACATCGGGTGAAAAACTGTTTTTT. Its protein product is CASSQLGTSGEKLFF.

V usage is TRBV7-3 and J usage is TRBJ1-1, with D maybe TRBD1 (5 bases). CDR3 length: 15 amino acids. Trimming pared 1 base from V and 5 bases from J, leaving 14 bases between. Germline V gene data show CDR1 as SGHTA and CDR2 as FQGTGA. The CDR3 DNA is TGTGCCAGCAGCTTAAAGTTCCCCCCAGGGACTGAAGCTTTCTTT. It translates to CASSLKFPPGTEAFF.

The chain is built from TRBV6-5 and TRBJ2-1; D is possibly TRBD1 (6 bases). Trimming cost V 2 bases and J 4 bases, with 9 bases left between them. The V gene's germline CDR1 is MNHEY and CDR2 SVGAGI. The CDR3 has 14 residues. CDR3 bases: TGTGCCAGCAGTTACACCGACAGGTACAATGAGCAGTTCTTC. Translating gives CASSYTDRYNEQFF.